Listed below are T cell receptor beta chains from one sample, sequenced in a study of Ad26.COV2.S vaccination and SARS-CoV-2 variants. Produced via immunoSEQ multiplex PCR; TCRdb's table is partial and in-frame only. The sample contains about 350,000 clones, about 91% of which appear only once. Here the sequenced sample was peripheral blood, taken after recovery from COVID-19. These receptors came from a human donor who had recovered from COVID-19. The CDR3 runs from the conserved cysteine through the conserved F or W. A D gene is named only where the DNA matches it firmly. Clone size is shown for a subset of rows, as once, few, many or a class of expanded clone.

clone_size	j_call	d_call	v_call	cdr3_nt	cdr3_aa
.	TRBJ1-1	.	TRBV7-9	TGTGCCAGCAGCTTAGTCAGGGGTGGGGTGAACACTGAAGCTTTCTTT	CASSLVRGGVNTEAFF
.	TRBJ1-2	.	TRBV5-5	TGTGCCAGCAGCTTCTACGGAACTAACTATGGCTACACCTTC	CASSFYGTNYGYTF
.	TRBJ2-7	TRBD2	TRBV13	TGTGCCAGCAGCTCATTTCTTAGCGGGGATCGGTACTTC	CASSSFLSGDRYF
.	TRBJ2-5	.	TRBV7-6	TGTGCCAGCAGCCCAGTTACAGTCCTCCAAGAGACCCAGTACTTC	CASSPVTVLQETQYF
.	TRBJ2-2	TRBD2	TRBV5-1	TGCGCCAGCGGGCGGGGGACCGGGGAGCTGTTTTTT	CASGRGTGELFF
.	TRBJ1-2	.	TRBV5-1	TGCGCCAGCAGCCCAGGGGCGAACTATGGCTACACCTTC	CASSPGANYGYTF
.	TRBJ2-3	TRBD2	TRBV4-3	TGCGCCAGCAGCCTCCGGGTAGCGGGGGGGGACTGGGATACGCAGTATTTT	CASSLRVAGGDWDTQYF
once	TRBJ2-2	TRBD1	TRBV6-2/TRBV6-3	TGTGCCAGCAGCCAGGGGAACAGGGGAACGAACACCGGGGAGCTGTTTTTT	CASSQGNRGTNTGELFF
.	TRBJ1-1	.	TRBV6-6	TGTGCCAGCAGTTACGGGGGGAGGGGGAACACTGAAGCTTTCTTT	CASSYGGRGNTEAFF
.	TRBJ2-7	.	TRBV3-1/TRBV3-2	TGTGCCAGCAGCCCCCGCAGCTACGAGCAGTACTTC	CASSPRSYEQYF
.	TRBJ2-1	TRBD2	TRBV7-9	TGTGCCAGCAGCTTTAAAGCCGGGACTAAAGACAATGAGCAGTTCTTC	CASSFKAGTKDNEQFF
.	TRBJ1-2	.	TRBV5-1	TGCGCCAGCAGCATCGGACAGACTAACTATGGCTACACCTTC	CASSIGQTNYGYTF
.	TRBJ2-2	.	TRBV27	TGTGCCAGCAGTTTTGGCGGGAACACCGGGGAGCTGTTTTTT	CASSFGGNTGELFF
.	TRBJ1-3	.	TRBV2	TGTGCCAGCAGATTCGACATAACTGGAAACACCATATATTTT	CASRFDITGNTIYF
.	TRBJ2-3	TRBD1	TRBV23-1	TGCGCCGTTGAGAACAGGGGACGGACAGATACGCAGTATTTT	CAVENRGRTDTQYF
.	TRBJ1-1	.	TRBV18	TGTGCCAGCTCACCACCGGCAGGCCTGGTTGGGAACACTGAAGCTTTCTTT	CASSPPAGLVGNTEAFF
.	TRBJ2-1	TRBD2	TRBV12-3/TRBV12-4	TGTGCCAGCGGGGGGGTCTACAATGAGCAGTTCTTC	CASGGVYNEQFF
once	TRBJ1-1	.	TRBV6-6	TGTGCCAGCAATTCCCGGCGGGAAGGGGACACTGAAGCTTTCTTT	CASNSRREGDTEAFF
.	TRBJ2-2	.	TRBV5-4	TGTGCCAGCAGCACACAGGGGAGGACCGGGGAGCTGTTTTTT	CASSTQGRTGELFF
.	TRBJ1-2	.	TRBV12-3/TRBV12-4	TGTGCCAGCAGTTCCGGGACGGACTATGGCTACACCTTC	CASSSGTDYGYTF
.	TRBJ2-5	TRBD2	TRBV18	TGTGCCAGCTCACCACCGTCTGGGAGGGTCCAAGAGACCCAGTACTTC	CASSPPSGRVQETQYF
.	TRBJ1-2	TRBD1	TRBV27	TGTGCCAGCAGTTTATCGAGGGACAGGGGCCAAAACTATGGCTACACCTTC	CASSLSRDRGQNYGYTF
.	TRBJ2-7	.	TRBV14	TGTGCCAGCAGCCAAGCAGGGTGGGACGAGCAGTACTTC	CASSQAGWDEQYF